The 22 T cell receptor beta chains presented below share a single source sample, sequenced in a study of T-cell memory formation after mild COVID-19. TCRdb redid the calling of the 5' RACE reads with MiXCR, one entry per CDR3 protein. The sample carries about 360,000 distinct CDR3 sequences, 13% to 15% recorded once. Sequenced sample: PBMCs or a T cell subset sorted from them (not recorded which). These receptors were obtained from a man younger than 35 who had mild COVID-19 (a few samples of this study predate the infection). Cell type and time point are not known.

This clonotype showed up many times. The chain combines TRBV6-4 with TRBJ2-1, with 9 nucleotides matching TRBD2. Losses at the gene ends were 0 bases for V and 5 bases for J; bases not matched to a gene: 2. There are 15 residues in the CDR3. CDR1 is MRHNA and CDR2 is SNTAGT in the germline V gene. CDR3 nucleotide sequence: TGTGCCAGCAGTGACTCAAGCGGGGGGAACAATGAGCAGTTCTTC. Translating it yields CASSDSSGGNNEQFF.

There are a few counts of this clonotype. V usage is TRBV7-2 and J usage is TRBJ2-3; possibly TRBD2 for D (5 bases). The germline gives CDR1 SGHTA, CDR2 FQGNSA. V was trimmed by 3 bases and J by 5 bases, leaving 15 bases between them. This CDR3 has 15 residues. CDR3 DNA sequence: TGTGCCAGCAGCTTTACAGCGGTCGTGTTAGATACGCAGTATTTT. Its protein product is CASSFTAVVLDTQYF.

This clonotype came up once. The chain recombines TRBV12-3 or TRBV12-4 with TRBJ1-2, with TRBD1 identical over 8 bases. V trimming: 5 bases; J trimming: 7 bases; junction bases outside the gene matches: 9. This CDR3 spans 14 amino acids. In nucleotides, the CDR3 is TGTGCCAGCAGTCGGACAGGGAATCGGGTTGGCTACACCTTC. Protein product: CASSRTGNRVGYTF.

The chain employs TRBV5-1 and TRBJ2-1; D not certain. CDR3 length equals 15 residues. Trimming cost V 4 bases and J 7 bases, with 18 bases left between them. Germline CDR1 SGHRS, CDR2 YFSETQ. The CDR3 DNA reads TGCGCCAGCAGCCGTATTTGGTGGTCCGGGAATGAGCAGTTCTTC. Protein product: CASSRIWWSGNEQFF.

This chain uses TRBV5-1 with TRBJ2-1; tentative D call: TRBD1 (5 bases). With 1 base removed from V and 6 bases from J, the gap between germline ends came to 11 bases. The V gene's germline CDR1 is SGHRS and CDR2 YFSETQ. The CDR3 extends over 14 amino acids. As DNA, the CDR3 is TGCGCCAGCAGCTTGACGTACCAGGGCAATGAGCAGTTCTTC. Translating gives CASSLTYQGNEQFF.

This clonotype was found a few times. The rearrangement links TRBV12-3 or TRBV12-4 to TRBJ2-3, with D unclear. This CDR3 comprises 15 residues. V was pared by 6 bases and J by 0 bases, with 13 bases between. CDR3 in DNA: TGTGCCAGCAGAGGCGACGGTACTAGCACAGATACGCAGTATTTT. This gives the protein CASRGDGTSTDTQYF.

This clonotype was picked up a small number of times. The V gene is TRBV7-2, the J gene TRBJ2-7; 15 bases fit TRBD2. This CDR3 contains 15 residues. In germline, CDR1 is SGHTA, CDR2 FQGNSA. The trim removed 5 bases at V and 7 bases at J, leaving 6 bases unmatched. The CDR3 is CASSRTSGGAREQYF. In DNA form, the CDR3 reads TGTGCCAGCAGCCGGACTAGCGGGGGGGCTCGAGAGCAGTACTTC. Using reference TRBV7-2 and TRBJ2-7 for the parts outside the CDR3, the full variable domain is GAGVSQSPSNKVTEKGKDVELRCDPISGHTALYWYRQSLGQGLEFLIYFQGNSAPDKSGLPSDRFSAERTGGSVSTLTIQRTQQEDSAVYLCASSRTSGGAREQYFGPGTRLTVT.

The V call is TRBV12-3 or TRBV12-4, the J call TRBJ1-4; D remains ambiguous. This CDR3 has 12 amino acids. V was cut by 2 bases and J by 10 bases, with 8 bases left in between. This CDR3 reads CASSLPRGKLFF. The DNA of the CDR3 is TGTGCCAGCAGTTTACCGCGGGGAAAACTGTTTTTT.

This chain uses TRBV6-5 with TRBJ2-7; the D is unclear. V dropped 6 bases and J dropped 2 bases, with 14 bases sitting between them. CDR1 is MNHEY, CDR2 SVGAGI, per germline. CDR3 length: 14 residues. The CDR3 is CASSPGPWAYEQYF. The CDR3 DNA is TGTGCCAGCAGCCCCGGACCTTGGGCCTACGAGCAGTACTTC.

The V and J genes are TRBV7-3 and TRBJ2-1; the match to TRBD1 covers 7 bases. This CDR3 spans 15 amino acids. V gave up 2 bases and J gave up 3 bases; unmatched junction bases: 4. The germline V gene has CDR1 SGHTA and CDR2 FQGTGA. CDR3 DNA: TGTGCCAGCAGCTTATCTTGGACAGGCTACAATGAGCAGTTCTTC. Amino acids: CASSLSWTGYNEQFF.

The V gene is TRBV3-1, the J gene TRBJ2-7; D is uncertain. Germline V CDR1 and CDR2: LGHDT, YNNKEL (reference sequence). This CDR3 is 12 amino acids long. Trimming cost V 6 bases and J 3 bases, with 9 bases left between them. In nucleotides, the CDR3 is TGTGCCAGCAGTACAGAAGTCTACGAGCAGTACTTC. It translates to CASSTEVYEQYF.

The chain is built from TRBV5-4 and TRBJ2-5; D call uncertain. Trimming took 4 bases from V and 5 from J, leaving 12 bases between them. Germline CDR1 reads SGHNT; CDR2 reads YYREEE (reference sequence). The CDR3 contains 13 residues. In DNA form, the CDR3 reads TGTGCCAGCAGCGCCCAAGCCATGGAGACCCAGTACTTC. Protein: CASSAQAMETQYF. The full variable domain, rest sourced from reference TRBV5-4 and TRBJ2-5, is ETGVTQSPTHLIKTRGQQVTLRCSSQSGHNTVSWYQQALGQGPQFIFQYYREEENGRGNFPPRFSGLQFPNYSSELNVNALELDDSALYLCASSAQAMETQYFGPGTRLLVL.

The CDR3 nucleotides are TGCGCCAGCAGCCAAATCGCGGCCCCATCTACGCAGTATTTT. This encodes CASSQIAAPSTQYF. The chain couples TRBV4-3 to TRBJ2-3, with D unclear. The germline CDR1 and CDR2 sequences are LGHNA and YSLEER. The V and J ends lost 2 bases and 8 bases respectively, with 14 bases between them. The CDR3 is 14 amino acids.

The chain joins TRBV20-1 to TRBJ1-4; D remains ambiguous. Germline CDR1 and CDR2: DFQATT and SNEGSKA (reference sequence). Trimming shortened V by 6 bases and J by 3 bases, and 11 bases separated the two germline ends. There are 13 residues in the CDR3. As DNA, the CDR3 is TGCAGTGCCGCGGAGGTGGCTAATGAAAAACTGTTTTTT. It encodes CSAAEVANEKLFF.

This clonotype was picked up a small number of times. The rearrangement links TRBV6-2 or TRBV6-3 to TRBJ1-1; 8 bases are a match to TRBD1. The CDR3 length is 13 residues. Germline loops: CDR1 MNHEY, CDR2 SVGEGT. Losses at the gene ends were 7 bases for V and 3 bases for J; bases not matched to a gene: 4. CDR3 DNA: TGTGCCAGCATAGGACAGGGCTACACTGAAGCTTTCTTT. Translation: CASIGQGYTEAFF.

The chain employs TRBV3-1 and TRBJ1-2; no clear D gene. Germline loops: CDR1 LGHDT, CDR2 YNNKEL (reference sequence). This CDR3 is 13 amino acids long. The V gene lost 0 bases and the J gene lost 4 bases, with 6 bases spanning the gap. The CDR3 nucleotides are TGTGCCAGCAGCCAAGAACGGAGCTATGGCTACACCTTC. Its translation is CASSQERSYGYTF.

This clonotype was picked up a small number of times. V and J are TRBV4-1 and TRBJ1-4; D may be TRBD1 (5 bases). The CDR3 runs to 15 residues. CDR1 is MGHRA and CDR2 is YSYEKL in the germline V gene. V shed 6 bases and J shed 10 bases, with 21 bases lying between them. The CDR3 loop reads CASRLGPREGGKLFF. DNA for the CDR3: TGCGCCAGCAGGCTCGGACCCAGGGAAGGAGGAAAACTGTTTTTT.

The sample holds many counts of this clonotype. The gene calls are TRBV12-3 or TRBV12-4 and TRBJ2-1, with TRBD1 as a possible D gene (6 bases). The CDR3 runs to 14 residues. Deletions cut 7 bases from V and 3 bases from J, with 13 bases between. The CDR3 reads CASNEDRYYNEQFF. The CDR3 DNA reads TGTGCCAGCAACGAGGACAGATACTACAATGAGCAGTTCTTC.

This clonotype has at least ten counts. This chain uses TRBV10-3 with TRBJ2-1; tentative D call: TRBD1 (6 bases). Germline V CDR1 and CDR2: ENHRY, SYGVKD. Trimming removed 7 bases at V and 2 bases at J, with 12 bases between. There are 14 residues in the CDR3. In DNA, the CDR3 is TGTGCCATCACCCGGGACACGGCCTACAATGAGCAGTTCTTC. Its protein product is CAITRDTAYNEQFF.

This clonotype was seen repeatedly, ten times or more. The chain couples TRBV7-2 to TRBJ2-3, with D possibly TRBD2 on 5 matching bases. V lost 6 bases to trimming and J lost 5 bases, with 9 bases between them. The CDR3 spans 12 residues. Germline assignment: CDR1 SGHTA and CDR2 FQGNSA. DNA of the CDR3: TGTGCCAGCAGGGCCGCGGGAGATACGCAGTATTTT. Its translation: CASRAAGDTQYF.

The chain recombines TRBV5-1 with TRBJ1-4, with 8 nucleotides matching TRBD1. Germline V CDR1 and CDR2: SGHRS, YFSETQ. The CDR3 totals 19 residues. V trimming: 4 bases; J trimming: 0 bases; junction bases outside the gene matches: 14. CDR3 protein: CASSPGQADMITTNEKLFF. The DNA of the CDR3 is TGCGCCAGCAGCCCGGGACAGGCCGACATGATTACAACTAATGAAAAACTGTTTTTT.

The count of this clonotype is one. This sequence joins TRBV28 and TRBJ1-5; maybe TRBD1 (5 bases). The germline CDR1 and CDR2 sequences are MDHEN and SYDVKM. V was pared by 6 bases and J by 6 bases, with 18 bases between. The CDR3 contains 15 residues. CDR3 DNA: TGTGCCAGCAGCCGGGGAATATCGGGGGGTCAGCCCCAGCATTTT. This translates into CASSRGISGGQPQHF.